This T cell receptor (beta chain) was identified during a study of blood T cells in healthy people across ages. Turning to the study itself: When template switching was applied, about one barcoded beta molecule was captured per two T cells.

Sample-barcoded 5' priming and a J-beta primer mix drove a second PCR of about 7 to 11 cycles. TCRdb fed the 5' RACE reads into MiXCR, producing one record per CDR3 protein. The sample lists around 850,000 distinct CDR3 sequences, about 36% occurring once. In terms of origin and age, donors were healthy Caucasian individuals from Russia aged 6 to 90. The V gene lost 1 base and the J gene lost 5 bases, with 16 bases spanning the gap. The length of the CDR3 is 15 residues. Looked up from germline, CDR1 is DFQATT and CDR2 is SNEGSKA (reference sequence). The clonotype was recovered from a man aged 18 to 35 in good health. The material sequenced was blood. The rearrangement uses TRBV20-1 and TRBJ2-3; tentative D call: TRBD2 (5 bases). The CDR3 loop reads CSARGEPGSGDTQYF. The CDR3 nucleotides read TGCAGTGCTAGAGGGGAACCGGGGTCCGGAGATACGCAGTATTTT.